The 24 T cell receptor beta chains below all came from one sample that was sequenced in a study of identical twins. TCRdb fed the 5' RACE reads into MiXCR, producing one record per CDR3 protein. The sample gives fewer than 250,000 distinct CDR3 sequences, around 6.6% of which show up once; more than 3% is in the top ten. Separately, the same data were catalogued under a study of yellow fever vaccine responses in identical twins.

The specimen sequenced was memory (CD45RO+) T cells sorted from blood. All receptors come from a woman aged 18-30 years in good health.

The V and J genes are TRBV6-1 and TRBJ1-5, with 9 bases lining up with TRBD1. CDR1 is MNHNS and CDR2 is SASEGT in the germline V gene. CDR3 size: 16 residues. V gave up 6 bases and J gave up 5 bases; unmatched junction bases: 11. In DNA, the CDR3 is TGTGCCAGCAGAGGGACTACAGGGGGCGGTTATCAGCCCCAGCATTTT. It encodes CASRGTTGGGYQPQHF.

This clonotype turned up a few times. The rearrangement joins TRBV9 to TRBJ2-1; D may be TRBD1 or TRBD2 (5 bases each). V was trimmed by 3 bases and J by 8 bases, leaving 18 bases between them. The length of the CDR3 is 15 residues. CDR1 and CDR2 from the germline V gene are SGDLS and YYNGEE. The CDR3 is CASSAPGSGLDEQFF. The DNA of the CDR3 is TGTGCCAGCAGCGCTCCAGGATCGGGGCTTGATGAGCAGTTCTTC.

This clonotype has a count of ten or more. The chain is built from TRBV20-1 and TRBJ1-1; D remains unclear. Germline V lookup: CDR1 DFQATT, CDR2 SNEGSKA (reference sequence). The CDR3 length is 12 residues. Deletions cut 7 bases from V and 1 base from J, with 10 bases between. The CDR3 nucleotides are TGCAGTGTGGGCGGCCGGAACACTGAAGCTTTCTTT. It encodes CSVGGRNTEAFF.

Many counts were recorded for this clonotype. V gene TRBV9 combines with J gene TRBJ2-1; 7 positions match TRBD2. J lost 7 bases, V lost 6 bases, and 10 bases had no gene match. Germline V gene lookup returns CDR1 SGDLS and CDR2 YYNGEE. This CDR3 contains 14 residues. CDR3 sequence: CASKRGPDGNEQFF. CDR3 nucleotides: TGTGCCAGCAAGCGGGGCCCAGATGGTAATGAGCAGTTCTTC.

The chain combines TRBV28 with TRBJ2-6; TRBD1 matches at 7 bases. V lost 7 bases and J lost 2; bases outside the gene matches: 5. This CDR3 contains 15 residues. Germline V gives CDR1 MDHEN, CDR2 SYDVKM. CDR3 sequence reads: CASTSRGPGANVLTF. CDR3 sequence (DNA): TGTGCCAGCACCTCAAGGGGGCCTGGGGCCAACGTCCTGACTTTC.

This clonotype was counted a few times. The chain joins TRBV5-1 to TRBJ1-1, with D perhaps matching TRBD1 (6 bases). V lost 7 bases and J 5 bases, leaving 15 bases between the germline ends. Germline CDR1 is SGHRS and CDR2 is YFSETQ. CDR3 length equals 13 residues. The CDR3 DNA is TGCGCCAGCCGGGACAAAGCTAATACTGAAGCTTTCTTT. This encodes CASRDKANTEAFF.

This clonotype appeared a few times. As DNA, the CDR3 is TGTGCCAGCAGCTTAGACTGGGTAGAGACCCAGTACTTC. Translated, it gives CASSLDWVETQYF. The V gene is TRBV7-7, the J gene TRBJ2-5; D is undetermined. V was shortened by 1 base and J by 4 bases, with 7 bases between the two germline ends. The CDR3 runs to 13 residues. Germline V CDR1 and CDR2: SSHAT, FNYEAQ (reference sequence). The full variable domain, its missing parts supplied by reference TRBV7-7 and TRBJ2-5, is GAGVSQSPRYKVTKRGQDVTLRCDPISSHATLYWYQQALGQGPEFLTYFNYEAQPDKSGLPSDRFSAERPEGSISTLTIQRTEQRDSAMYRCASSLDWVETQYFGPGTRLLVL.

A few counts support this clonotype. This sequence joins TRBV29-1 and TRBJ2-1; 10 bases line up with TRBD2. The length of the CDR3 is 16 residues. V trimming: 7 bases; J trimming: 2 bases; junction bases outside the gene matches: 11. The germline V gene has CDR1 SQVTM and CDR2 ANQGSEA. The CDR3 nucleotides are TGCAGCGCTTTGGGACTAGCGCCGGGCGCCTACAATGAGCAGTTCTTC. Translating gives CSALGLAPGAYNEQFF.

The rearrangement joins TRBV5-4 to TRBJ2-3; 14 bases fit TRBD2. CDR3 length equals 19 residues. J lost 4 bases, V lost 3 bases, and 13 bases had no gene match. Germline assignment: CDR1 SGHNT and CDR2 YYREEE (reference sequence). CDR3 loop: CASSSPGLAGVVGSDTQYF. The CDR3 DNA follows: TGTGCCAGCAGCTCACCGGGACTAGCGGGAGTCGTTGGCTCAGATACGCAGTATTTT.

In this sample, this clonotype turned up a few times. This chain connects TRBV20-1 to TRBJ1-1; TRBD1 matches 9 bases. Germline values: CDR1 DFQATT, CDR2 SNEGSKA (reference sequence). After removal of 4 bases from V and 5 bases from J, the junction contained 8 bases not matched to a gene. The CDR3 is 14 amino acids. As DNA, the CDR3 is TGCAGTGCTACCGCGCCGACAGGGGGGACTGAAGCTTTCTTT. This sequence encodes CSATAPTGGTEAFF.

The V and J genes are TRBV7-6 and TRBJ1-1; D is perhaps TRBD1 (6 bases). Per germline, CDR1 SGHVS and CDR2 FNYEAQ. This CDR3 has 14 amino acids. Deletions cut 5 bases from V and 3 bases from J, with 13 bases between. In DNA form, the CDR3 reads TGTGCCAGCAGCCCAAGAGGGGGGGACACTGAAGCTTTCTTT. Residues: CASSPRGGDTEAFF.

This clonotype was observed many times. This rearrangement joins TRBV7-8 to TRBJ2-1; 8 bases fit TRBD2. The length of the CDR3 is 16 residues. CDR1 is SGHVS, CDR2 FQNEAQ, per germline. V lost 5 bases and J lost 4; bases outside the gene matches: 10. CDR3 nucleotides: TGTGCCAGCAGCCTACGGACTAGCACCATGTACAATGAGCAGTTCTTC. It translates to CASSLRTSTMYNEQFF.

In this sample, this clonotype turned up many times. The gene calls are TRBV28 and TRBJ2-7; 13 nucleotides line up with TRBD2. V shed 1 base, J shed 3 bases, and the junction held 6 bases outside the gene matches. This CDR3 region has 17 residues. CDR1 is MDHEN and CDR2 is SYDVKM in the germline V gene. The CDR3 region is CASSLYGLAGDFYEQYF. DNA for the CDR3: TGTGCCAGCAGTTTATACGGACTAGCGGGAGACTTCTACGAGCAGTACTTC. Variable domain in full (rest from reference TRBV28 and TRBJ2-7): DVKVTQSSRYLVKRTGEKVFLECVQDMDHENMFWYRQDPGLGLRLIYFSYDVKMKEKGDIPEGYSVSREKKERFSLILESASTNQTSMYLCASSLYGLAGDFYEQYFGPGTRLTVT.

J is TRBJ2-7 and V is TRBV11-2; the D gene is possibly TRBD1 (6 bases). The V end was cut by 5 bases, the J end by 3 bases, with 17 bases between. This CDR3 region has 15 residues. Looked up from germline, CDR1 is SGHAT and CDR2 is FQNNGV. The CDR3, as DNA: TGTGCCAGCAGCCGCCAAGGGGGTGCAGGCTACGAGCAGTACGTC. Translation gives CASSRQGGAGYEQYV.

A remark on this clonotype: This may stem from a read error, because a much larger clone lies one nucleotide away. The J gene is TRBJ2-2, the V gene TRBV2; tentative D call: TRBD1 (5 bases). The CDR3 extends over 14 amino acids. Trimming took 6 bases from V and 4 from J, leaving 12 bases between them. Looked up from germline, CDR1 is SNHLY and CDR2 is FYNNEI. CDR3 DNA: TGTGCCAGCAGCCCGGACACGAGCACCGGGGAGCTGTTTTTT. Encoded protein: CASSPDTSTGELFF.

This clonotype was recorded at least ten times. The chain employs TRBV20-1 and TRBJ1-2, with D unclear. This CDR3 has 12 residues. Trimming pared 0 bases from V and 8 bases from J, leaving 10 bases between. The germline V gene encodes CDR1 DFQATT and CDR2 SNEGSKA (reference sequence). CDR3 bases: TGCAGTGCTAGAGATCGAGTGTGGGGCTACACCTTC. Encoded protein: CSARDRVWGYTF.

This clonotype was counted between two and nine times. The CDR3 sequence: CASSTMTGGGETQYF. DNA for the CDR3: TGCGCCAGCAGCACCATGACAGGGGGAGGAGAGACCCAGTACTTC. The V call is TRBV5-1, the J call TRBJ2-5, with TRBD1 identical over 9 bases. Germline CDR1 is SGHRS and CDR2 is YFSETQ. Germline trimming cut 4 bases from V and 4 bases from J; bases unmatched to any gene: 8. The CDR3 runs to 15 residues.

A few counts support this clonotype. V usage is TRBV7-7 and J usage is TRBJ2-5; TRBD1 is a possible D gene (5 bases). Trimming shortened V by 2 bases and J by 0 bases, and 10 bases separated the two germline ends. The germline CDR1 and CDR2 sequences are SSHAT and FNYEAQ (reference sequence). The CDR3 covers 15 residues. The CDR3 bases are TGTGCCAGCAGCTTAAGGGAAGGGGACCAAGAGACCCAGTACTTC. It encodes CASSLREGDQETQYF. Full variable domain (remainder filled in from reference TRBV7-7 and TRBJ2-5): GAGVSQSPRYKVTKRGQDVTLRCDPISSHATLYWYQQALGQGPEFLTYFNYEAQPDKSGLPSDRFSAERPEGSISTLTIQRTEQRDSAMYRCASSLREGDQETQYFGPGTRLLVL.

This clonotype was seen ten or more times. The chain combines TRBV5-1 with TRBJ1-4; D is unresolved. Germline loops: CDR1 SGHRS, CDR2 YFSETQ. V lost 5 bases to trimming and J lost 0 bases, with 8 bases between them. This CDR3 region has 14 residues. CDR3 DNA: TGCGCCAGCAGAGGCCCGGCAACTAATGAAAAACTGTTTTTT. Residues: CASRGPATNEKLFF.

This chain joins TRBV7-9 and TRBJ1-1, with a possible D match to TRBD1 (6 bases). Germline V gene lookup returns CDR1 SEHNR and CDR2 FQNEAQ (reference sequence). This CDR3 spans 14 amino acids. V lost 5 bases to trimming and J lost 4 bases, with 14 bases between them. The CDR3 bases are TGTGCCAGCAGCCCAAGTGGGGGCGTCACTGAAGCTTTCTTT. This sequence encodes CASSPSGGVTEAFF.

In its sample, this clonotype was seen a few times. This chain links TRBV20-1 with TRBJ1-1; D is unclear. The CDR3 spans 11 residues. With 4 bases removed from V and 5 bases from J, the gap between germline ends came to 8 bases. Germline CDR1 and CDR2: DFQATT and SNEGSKA (reference sequence). Here the CDR3 reads CSAKVGTEAFF. As DNA, the CDR3 is TGCAGTGCTAAGGTGGGAACTGAAGCTTTCTTT.

V gene TRBV20-1 combines with J gene TRBJ2-3; 9 nucleotides agree with TRBD2. V was clipped by 5 bases and J by 0 bases; unmatched bases: 15. This CDR3 comprises 18 residues. CDR1 and CDR2 from the germline V gene are DFQATT and SNEGSKA (reference sequence). CDR3 in DNA: TGCAGTGCTGTGATTTGGGGGTTCACTAGCGGGAGCACAGATACGCAGTATTTT. Its translation is CSAVIWGFTSGSTDTQYF.

This clonotype occurred many times. This chain uses TRBV10-3 with TRBJ2-2; D call uncertain. CDR1 ENHRY and CDR2 SYGVKD come from the germline V gene. Trimming stripped 11 bases from V and 2 bases from J, with 15 bases between. The CDR3 sequence is 14 residues long. The chain's CDR3 is CASLPEPNTGELFF. CDR3 DNA: TGTGCCTCGCTGCCGGAGCCCAACACCGGGGAGCTGTTTTTT.

The gene calls are TRBV6-1 and TRBJ2-5; D is uncertain. The germline CDR1 and CDR2 sequences are MNHNS and SASEGT. Trimming left V 5 bases short and J 2 bases short, with 9 bases between. This CDR3 is 13 amino acids long. The CDR3 region is CASSRTAQETQYF. CDR3 sequence (DNA): TGTGCCAGCAGTAGAACAGCACAAGAGACCCAGTACTTC.